These T cell receptor beta chains were read from a single sample in a study of regulatory T cells in long-lasting Graves disease. MiXCR was run by TCRdb on the multiplex PCR reads, yielding one entry per CDR3 protein. The table includes around 250,000 distinct CDR3 sequences, roughly 18% detected once. This sample also belongs to another study, concerning T cells in Graves' hyperthyroidism and ophthalmopathy.

Here the sequenced sample was peripheral blood mononuclear cells (PBMCs), taken at new diagnosis, from a patient treated with antithyroid drugs. The receptors come from a young woman with Graves disease. Both conserved end residues are trimmed from each CDR3. Clone size, where shown, is once, few, many, or a class for clones that have expanded.

NA	TRBV7-9	ASSLAPVPTNEKLF
many	TRBV5-6	ASSRRDTTTNEKLF
many	TRBV7-2	ASSRPGLAFF
many	TRBV6-2/TRBV6-3	ASRTTSGGFGEQF
NA	TRBV28	ASRVAGNTGELF
many	TRBV5-1	ASSLTGATSTDTQY
many	TRBV5-1	ASSLEGTGYQPQH
few	TRBV6-2/TRBV6-3	ASSVVQGATDTQY
many	TRBV27	ASSWTSGVETQY
many	TRBV20-1	SARAPGLAGGYEQY
once	TRBV11-1	ASSPRNGQTNEKLF
few	TRBV5-5	ASSVGPYNEQF
many	TRBV6-1	ASKSTGGIGTEAF
many	TRBV5-1	ASSPTGSDGGTQY
NA	TRBV9	ASSAQRGGYGYT
NA	TRBV5-5	ASSTDREGQPQH
many	TRBV24-1	ATSESTTGWVF
many	TRBV20-1	SASLGKDTQY
NA	TRBV9	ASSVGGELAKNIQY
many	TRBV5-1	ASSLEGGGADTQY
many	TRBV4-2	ASSQDGDRVAETQY
many	TRBV6-2/TRBV6-3	ASSYPPGGYSYEQY
many	TRBV20-1	SARGTSTSYEQY
NA	TRBV4-2	ASSQDVGGAQETQY
many	TRBV11-2	ASSLTVGGQGAGEQF
many	TRBV6-1	ASGLQGQFYEQY
many	TRBV6-1	ASSLGGASEEKLF
NA	TRBV6-2/TRBV6-3	ASSSGTTNNEQF
many	TRBV6-1	ASSEGTRGGYT
many	TRBV11-2	ASSSRGTGTGNTIY
many	TRBV7-3	ASSPGPQNGYT